What follows describes a single T cell receptor (beta chain). Methods used by the authors: It was from reference gene primer amplification that nucleated cell counts were estimated. Data came from immunoSEQ multiplex PCR; TCRdb stores just in-frame clones and leaves some out. That table gives V, J and clone size, and the DNA gave D and trimming. The table lists approximately 300,000 clones, approximately 88% of them singletons. The record originates from a study of blood T cell repertoires in COVID-19. In the study overall: Donors in the United States, Italy and Spain gave samples during acute or convalescent COVID-19.

Cohort assignment relied on participant-reported clinical history. Recovered participants had two consecutive negative NP/OP PCR tests, healthcare professional clearance, or symptom resolution. The CDR3 sequence is 17 residues long. The germline V gene encodes CDR1 SQVTM and CDR2 ANQGSEA. V shed 0 bases, J shed 4 bases, and the junction held 10 bases outside the gene matches. Sequenced: PBMCs or T cells enriched from blood (not recorded which). The origin of this receptor is a man aged 55 to 70 who had recovered from COVID-19. The rearrangement uses TRBV29-1 and TRBJ2-2, with 8 bases aligning to TRBD1. CDR3 bases: TGCAGCGTTGAAGATCGAGGACAGGGCTTCGGCACCGGGGAGCTGTTTTTT. As protein: CSVEDRGQGFGTGELFF.